What follows is one TCR beta chain and its context. Its antigen is not known. Library preparation (for TCRbeta) was performed with unique molecular identifiers. Using its own MiXCR run on the PCR reads, TCRdb lists one record per CDR3 protein. The data contain 450,000 to 550,000 distinct CDR3 sequences, roughly 10% of them singletons. The data stem from a study of T-cell reconstitution after alpha-beta-depleted transplantation in children. Whole-study findings and limits: Reportedly, only several hundred clones from non-depleted graft cells drove alpha-beta T-cell counts at about two months. T cells produced anew were the main source of T-cell counts and diversity one year after transplant.

CDR1 MDHEN and CDR2 SYDVKM come from the germline V gene. Germline trimming cut 3 bases from V and 2 bases from J; bases unmatched to any gene: 3. The CDR3 loop spans 14 amino acids. The genes are TRBV28 and TRBJ2-5, with 7 bases aligning to TRBD2. The receptor comes from a female patient aged 2 to 10 who had a stem cell transplant for aplastic anemia, so the T cells may come from the graft donor. Specimen: PBMCs, mostly from graft donor cells, collected 180 days after TCRalphabeta/CD19-depleted stem cell transplant. CDR3 loop: CASSFGGNQETQYF. DNA of the CDR3: TGTGCCAGCAGTTTCGGGGGGAATCAAGAGACCCAGTACTTC.